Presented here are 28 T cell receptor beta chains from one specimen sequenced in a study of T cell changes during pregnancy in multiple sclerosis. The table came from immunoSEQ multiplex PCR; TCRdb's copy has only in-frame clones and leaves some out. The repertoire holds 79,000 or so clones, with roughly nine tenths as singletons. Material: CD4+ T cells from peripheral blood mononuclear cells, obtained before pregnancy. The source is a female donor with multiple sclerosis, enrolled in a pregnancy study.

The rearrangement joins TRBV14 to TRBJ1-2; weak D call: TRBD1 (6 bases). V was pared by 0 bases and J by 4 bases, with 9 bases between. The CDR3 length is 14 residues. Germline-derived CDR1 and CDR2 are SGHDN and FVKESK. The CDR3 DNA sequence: TGTGCCAGCAGCCAAGATGGCAGGGGCTATGGCTACACCTTC. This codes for CASSQDGRGYGYTF.

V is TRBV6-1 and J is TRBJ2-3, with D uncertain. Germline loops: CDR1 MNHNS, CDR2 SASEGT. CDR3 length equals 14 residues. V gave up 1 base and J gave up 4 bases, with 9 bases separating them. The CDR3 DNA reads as TGTGCCAGCAGTGAAGTGTTCGGAGCAGATACGCAGTATTTT. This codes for CASSEVFGADTQYF.

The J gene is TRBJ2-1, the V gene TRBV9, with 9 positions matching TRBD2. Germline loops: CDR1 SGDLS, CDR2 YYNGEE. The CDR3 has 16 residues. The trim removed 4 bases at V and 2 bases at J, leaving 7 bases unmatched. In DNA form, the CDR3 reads TGTGCCAGCAGCCCACCTAGCGGGGTAGCCTACAATGAGCAGTTCTTC. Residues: CASSPPSGVAYNEQFF.

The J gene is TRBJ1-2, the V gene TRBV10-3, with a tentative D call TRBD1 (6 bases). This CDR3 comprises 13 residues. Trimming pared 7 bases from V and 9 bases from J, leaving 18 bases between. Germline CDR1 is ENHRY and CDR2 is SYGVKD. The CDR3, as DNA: TGTGCCATCACGTGGCGACAGGACGAACGCTACACCTTC. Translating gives CAITWRQDERYTF.

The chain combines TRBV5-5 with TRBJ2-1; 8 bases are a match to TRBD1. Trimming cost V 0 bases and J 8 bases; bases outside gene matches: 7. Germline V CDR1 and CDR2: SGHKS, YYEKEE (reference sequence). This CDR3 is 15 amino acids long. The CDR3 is CASSLVGQGAYEQFF. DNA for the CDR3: TGTGCCAGCAGCTTGGTGGGTCAGGGGGCGTATGAGCAGTTCTTC. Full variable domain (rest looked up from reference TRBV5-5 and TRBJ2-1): DAGVTQSPTHLIKTRGQQVTLRCSPISGHKSVSWYQQVLGQGPQFIFQYYEKEERGRGNFPDRFSARQFPNYSSELNVNALLLGDSALYLCASSLVGQGAYEQFFGPGTRLTVL.

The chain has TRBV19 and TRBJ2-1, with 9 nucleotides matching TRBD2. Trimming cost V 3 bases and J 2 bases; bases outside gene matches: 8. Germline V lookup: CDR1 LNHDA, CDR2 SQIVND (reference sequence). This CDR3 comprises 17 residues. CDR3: CASSINRASGAYNEQFF. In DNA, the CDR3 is TGTGCCAGTAGTATTAACCGGGCTAGCGGGGCCTACAATGAGCAGTTCTTC.

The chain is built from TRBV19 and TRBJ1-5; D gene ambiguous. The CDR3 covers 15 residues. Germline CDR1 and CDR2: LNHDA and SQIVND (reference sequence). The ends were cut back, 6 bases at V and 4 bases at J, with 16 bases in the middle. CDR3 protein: CASRFLGGANQPQHF. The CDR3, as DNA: TGTGCCAGTAGATTCCTAGGCGGTGCGAATCAGCCCCAGCATTTT.

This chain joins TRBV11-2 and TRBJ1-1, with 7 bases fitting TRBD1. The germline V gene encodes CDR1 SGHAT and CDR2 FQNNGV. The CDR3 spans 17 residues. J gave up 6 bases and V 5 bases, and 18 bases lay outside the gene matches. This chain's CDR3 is CASSPGQFSALGAEAFF. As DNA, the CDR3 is TGTGCCAGCAGCCCGGGACAGTTCTCGGCTCTCGGCGCTGAAGCTTTCTTT.

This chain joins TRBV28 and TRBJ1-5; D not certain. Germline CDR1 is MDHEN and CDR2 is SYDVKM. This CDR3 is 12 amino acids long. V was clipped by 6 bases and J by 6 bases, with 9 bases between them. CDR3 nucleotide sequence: TGTGCCAGCAGAGTCTCGGGTCAGCCCCAGCATTTT. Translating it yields CASRVSGQPQHF.

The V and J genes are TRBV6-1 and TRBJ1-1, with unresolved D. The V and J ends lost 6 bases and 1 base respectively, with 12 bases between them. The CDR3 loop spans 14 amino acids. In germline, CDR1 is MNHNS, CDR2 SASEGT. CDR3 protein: CASSERQPNTEAFF. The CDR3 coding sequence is TGTGCCAGCAGCGAGCGTCAGCCGAACACTGAAGCTTTCTTT.

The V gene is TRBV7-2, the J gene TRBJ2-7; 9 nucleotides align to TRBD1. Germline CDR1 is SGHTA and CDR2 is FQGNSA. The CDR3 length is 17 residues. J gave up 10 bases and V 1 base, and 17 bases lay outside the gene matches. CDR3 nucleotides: TGTGCCAGCAGCTTAGAGGTGGGACAGGGTTCCCCGGGCAAACAGTACTTC. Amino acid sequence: CASSLEVGQGSPGKQYF.

CDR3 protein: CASSTRRGVGNQPQHF. CDR3 nucleotides: TGTGCCAGCAGCACCCGACGGGGGGTAGGCAATCAGCCCCAGCATTTT. The gene calls are TRBV5-6 and TRBJ1-5, with TRBD1 as a possible D gene (5 bases). V dropped 4 bases and J dropped 2 bases, with 16 bases sitting between them. Germline loops: CDR1 SGHDT, CDR2 YYEEEE. This CDR3 is 16 amino acids long. Complete variable domain (other parts from reference TRBV5-6 and TRBJ1-5): DAGVTQSPTHLIKTRGQQVTLRCSPKSGHDTVSWYQQALGQGPQFIFQYYEEEERQRGNFPDRFSGHQFPNYSSELNVNALLLGDSALYLCASSTRRGVGNQPQHFGDGTRLSIL.

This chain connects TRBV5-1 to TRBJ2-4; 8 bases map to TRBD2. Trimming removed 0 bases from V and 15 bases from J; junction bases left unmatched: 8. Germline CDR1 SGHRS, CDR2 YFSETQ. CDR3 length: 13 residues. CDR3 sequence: CASSLAGGAVAYF. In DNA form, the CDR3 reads TGCGCCAGCAGCTTGGCCGGGGGGGCGGTAGCGTACTTC.

Here the CDR3 DNA reads TGTGCCAGCAGTGAAGGTAGCAGACCCTACGAGCAGTACTTC. This codes for CASSEGSRPYEQYF. This chain connects TRBV25-1 to TRBJ2-7; D is uncertain. Germline V lookup: CDR1 MGHDK, CDR2 SYGVNS. The V and J ends lost 2 bases and 2 bases respectively, with 10 bases between them. There are 14 residues in the CDR3.

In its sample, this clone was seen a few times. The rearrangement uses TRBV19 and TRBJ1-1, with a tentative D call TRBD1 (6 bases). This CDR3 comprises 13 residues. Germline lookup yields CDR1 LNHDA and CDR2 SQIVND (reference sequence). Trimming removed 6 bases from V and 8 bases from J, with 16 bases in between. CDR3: CASRPLAGEEAFF. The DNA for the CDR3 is TGTGCCAGTAGACCTCTGGCAGGGGAGGAAGCTTTCTTT.

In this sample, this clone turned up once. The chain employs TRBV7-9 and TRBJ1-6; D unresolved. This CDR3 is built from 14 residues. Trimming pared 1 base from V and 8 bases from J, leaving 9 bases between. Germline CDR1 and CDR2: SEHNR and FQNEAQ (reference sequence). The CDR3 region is CASSLGQVYSPLHF. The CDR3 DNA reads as TGTGCCAGCAGCTTAGGGCAGGTTTATTCACCCCTCCACTTT.

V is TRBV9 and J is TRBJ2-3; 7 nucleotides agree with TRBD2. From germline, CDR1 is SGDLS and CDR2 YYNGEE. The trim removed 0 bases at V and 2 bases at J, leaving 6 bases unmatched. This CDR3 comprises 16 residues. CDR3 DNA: TGTGCCAGCAGCGTAGATGGGAGGGGCTCCACAGATACGCAGTATTTT. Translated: CASSVDGRGSTDTQYF.

CDR3 sequence (DNA): TGTGCCAGCAGTTTAATCACAGGACTAGCGGGATACAATGAGCAGTTCTTC. Its protein product is CASSLITGLAGYNEQFF. The chain carries TRBV28 and TRBJ2-1, with 12 bases lining up with TRBD2. The CDR3 runs to 17 residues. Per germline, CDR1 MDHEN and CDR2 SYDVKM. V lost 2 bases and J lost 4; bases outside the gene matches: 6.

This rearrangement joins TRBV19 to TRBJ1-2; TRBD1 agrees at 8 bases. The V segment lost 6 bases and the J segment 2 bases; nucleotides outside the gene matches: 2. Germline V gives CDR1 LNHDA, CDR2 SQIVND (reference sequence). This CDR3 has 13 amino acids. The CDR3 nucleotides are TGTGCCAGTAGACGGACAGGGAACTATGGCTACACCTTC. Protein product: CASRRTGNYGYTF.

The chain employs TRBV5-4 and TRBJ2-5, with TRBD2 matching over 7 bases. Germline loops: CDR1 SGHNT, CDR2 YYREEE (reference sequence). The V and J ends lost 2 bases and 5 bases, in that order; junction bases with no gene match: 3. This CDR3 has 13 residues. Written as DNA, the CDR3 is TGTGCCAGCAGCTTCAGGCGGGGGGAGACCCAGTACTTC. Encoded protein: CASSFRRGETQYF.

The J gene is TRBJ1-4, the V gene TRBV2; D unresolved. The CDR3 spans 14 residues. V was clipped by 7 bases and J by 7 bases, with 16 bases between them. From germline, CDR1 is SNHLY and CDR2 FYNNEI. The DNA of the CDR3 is TGTGCCAGCAAGTCTGAGAGCGCGGTTGAAAAACTGTTTTTT. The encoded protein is CASKSESAVEKLFF.

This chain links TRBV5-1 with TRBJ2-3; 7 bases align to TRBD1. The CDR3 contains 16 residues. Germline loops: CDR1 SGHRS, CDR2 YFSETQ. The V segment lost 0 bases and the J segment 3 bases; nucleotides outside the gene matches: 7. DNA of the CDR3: TGCGCCAGCAGCTTGGACCGACAGGGCGGGACAGATACGCAGTATTTT. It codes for CASSLDRQGGTDTQYF.

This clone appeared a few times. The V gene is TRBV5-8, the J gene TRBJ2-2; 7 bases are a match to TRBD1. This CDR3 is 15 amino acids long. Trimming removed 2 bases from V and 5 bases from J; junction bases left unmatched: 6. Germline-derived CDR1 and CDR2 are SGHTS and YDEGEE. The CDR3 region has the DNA TGTGCCAGCAGCTTCCGGACAGGTTCTACCGGGGAGCTGTTTTTT. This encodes CASSFRTGSTGELFF.

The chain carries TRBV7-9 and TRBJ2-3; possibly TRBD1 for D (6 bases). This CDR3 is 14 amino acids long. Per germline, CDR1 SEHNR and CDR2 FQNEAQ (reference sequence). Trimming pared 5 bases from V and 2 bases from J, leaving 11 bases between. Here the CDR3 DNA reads TGTGCCAGCAGCGGCAGGGGAAACACAGATACGCAGTATTTT. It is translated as CASSGRGNTDTQYF.

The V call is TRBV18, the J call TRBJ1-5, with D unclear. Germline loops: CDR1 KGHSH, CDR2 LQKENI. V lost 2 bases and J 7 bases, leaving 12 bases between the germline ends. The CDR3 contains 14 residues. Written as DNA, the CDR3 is TGTGCCAGCTCACCAGAGACAACACAGCAGCCCCAGCATTTT. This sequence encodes CASSPETTQQPQHF.

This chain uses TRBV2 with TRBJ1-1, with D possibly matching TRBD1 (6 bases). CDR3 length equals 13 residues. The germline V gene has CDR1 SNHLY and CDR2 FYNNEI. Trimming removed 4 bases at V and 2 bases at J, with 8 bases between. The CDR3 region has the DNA TGTGCCAGCAGTGGGACAGCCAACACTGAAGCTTTCTTT. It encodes CASSGTANTEAFF.

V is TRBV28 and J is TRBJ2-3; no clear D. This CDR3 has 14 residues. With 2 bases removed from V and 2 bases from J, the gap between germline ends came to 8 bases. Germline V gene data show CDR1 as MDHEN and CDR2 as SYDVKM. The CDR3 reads CASSLPGFTDTQYF. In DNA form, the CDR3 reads TGTGCCAGCAGTTTACCAGGATTCACAGATACGCAGTATTTT.

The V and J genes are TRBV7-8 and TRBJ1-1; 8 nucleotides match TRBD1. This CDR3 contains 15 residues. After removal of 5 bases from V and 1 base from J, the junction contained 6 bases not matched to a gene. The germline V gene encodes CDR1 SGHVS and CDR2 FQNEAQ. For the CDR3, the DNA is TGTGCCAGCAGCACCGGACAGGGTAAGAACACTGAAGCTTTCTTT. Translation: CASSTGQGKNTEAFF.